This TCR beta chain was captured in a study of T cells in Graves' hyperthyroidism and ophthalmopathy. Study results and caveats: Stable hyperthyroidism was separated from ophthalmopathy by a model based on 13 V-J features.

About this clonotype itself: The antigen is unknown.

The CDR3 sequence is 12 residues long. Trimming shortened V by 4 bases and J by 11 bases, and 15 bases separated the two germline ends. From germline, CDR1 is SGHRS and CDR2 YFSETQ. Reasons for excluding patients were uncontrolled infection, other autoimmune disease, pregnancy or lactation. Template material for amplifying TCR beta CDR3 regions consisted of RNA transcripts. An initial round of RT-PCR targeting the TCR CDR3 relied on the HTBI primer set. From the multiplex PCR reads, TCRdb called clonotypes with MiXCR, one entry per CDR3 protein. The table records 550,000 to 700,000 distinct CDR3 sequences, just over 45% of them present only once.

The sequence was collected from an adult woman with Graves' disease, either hyperthyroidism or ophthalmopathy (not recorded which). Sequenced material: peripheral blood or thyroid tissue (not recorded which). J is TRBJ1-1 and V is TRBV5-1; perhaps TRBD1 as D (5 bases). This CDR3 is CASSTGWGDAFF. The CDR3 DNA reads TGCGCCAGCAGCACAGGCTGGGGGGACGCTTTCTTT. Using reference TRBV5-1 and TRBJ1-1 for the parts outside the CDR3, the full variable domain is KAGVTQTPRYLIKTRGQQVTLSCSPISGHRSVSWYQQTPGQGLQFLFEYFSETQRNKGNFPGRFSGRQFSNSRSEMNVSTLELGDSALYLCASSTGWGDAFFGQGTRLTVV.